This TCR beta chain was obtained from a study of blood T cells in healthy people across ages. Alongside a J-beta primer mix, a sample-barcoded 5' primer served in a second PCR lasting roughly 7 to 11 cycles. TCRdb analysed the 5' RACE reads with MiXCR anew, one entry per CDR3 protein. The sample includes approximately 1,100,000 distinct CDR3 sequences, under 55% of them seen just once. The length of the CDR3 is 17 residues. Looked up from germline, CDR1 is MNHNS and CDR2 is SASEGT. The J segment lost 4 bases and the V segment lost 6 bases, leaving 16 bases of the junction unmatched. The chain carries TRBV6-1 and TRBJ1-2; the match to TRBD1 covers 8 bases. The sample consisted of blood. This sequence was found in a woman aged 60-75 years in good health. For the CDR3, the DNA is TGTGCCAGCAGGAAAACGGGACAGGTCCCTCTTATCTATGGCTACACCTTC. Amino acids: CASRKTGQVPLIYGYTF.